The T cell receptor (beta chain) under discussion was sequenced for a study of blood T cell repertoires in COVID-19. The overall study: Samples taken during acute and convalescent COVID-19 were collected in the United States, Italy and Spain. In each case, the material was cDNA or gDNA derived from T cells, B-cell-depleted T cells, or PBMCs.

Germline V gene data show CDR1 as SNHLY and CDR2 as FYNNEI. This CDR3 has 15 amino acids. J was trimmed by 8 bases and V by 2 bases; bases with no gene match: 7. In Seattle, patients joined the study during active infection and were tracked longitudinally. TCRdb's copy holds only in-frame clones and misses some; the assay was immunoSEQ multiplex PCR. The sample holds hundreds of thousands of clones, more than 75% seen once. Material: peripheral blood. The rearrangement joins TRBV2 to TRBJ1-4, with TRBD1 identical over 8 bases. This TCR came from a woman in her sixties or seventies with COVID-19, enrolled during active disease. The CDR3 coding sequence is TGTGCCAGCAGTGAAATGGACAGGGTGCGGGAAAAACTGTTTTTT. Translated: CASSEMDRVREKLFF.